The clone carrying this TCR beta chain is medium-sized within its sample. Its antigen remains unidentified. Repertoires were generated with immunoSEQ multiplex PCR, while TCRdb's copy carries only in-frame clones and drops some. The sample lists 1,700 or so clones; around a third were seen once. The data originate from a study of T cells in localized non-small cell lung cancer. Points from the study as a whole: Median approximately 58 top-100 tumor clones were shared with paired adjacent lung.

The length of the CDR3 is 12 residues. The ends were cut back, 2 bases at V and 8 bases at J, with 9 bases in the middle. The germline V gene encodes CDR1 MNHGY and CDR2 SAAAGT. The sequence derives from a male donor aged 60 or over with stage III squamous cell lung carcinoma. The chain combines TRBV6-8 with TRBJ1-2; weak D call: TRBD1 (5 bases). This specimen consisted of lung tumor tissue, obtained before any cancer treatment. This CDR3 reads CASSYAGVGYTF. The CDR3 nucleotides are TGTGCCAGCAGTTACGCGGGGGTCGGCTACACCTTC.